Presented here are 15 T cell receptor beta chains from one specimen sequenced in a study of identical twins (dated by TCRdb to the mid-2010s). Library creation used 5' RACE. Sequencing relied on an Illumina HiSeq 2000. The public reads were quality trimmed at Q25 with fastp and then assembled into clones with MiXCR by TCRdb, keeping productive beta chains. Each CDR3 protein appears once, grouped with its most common genes and DNA. This sample is represented by approximately 690,000 distinct CDR3 sequences; 5.5% to 6.5% of them were singletons. The top ten clonotypes cover roughly 1.8% of the sample. Sequenced: naive T cells sorted from blood. What the cell subset or site label conveys for this sample: cells isolated with a human naive T-cell isolation kit. The origin of the receptors is a man younger than 35 in good health.

This clonotype came up a few times. The chain employs TRBV5-6 and TRBJ1-5, with 10 bases matching TRBD1. CDR1 and CDR2 (germline): SGHDT, YYEEEE. The CDR3 runs 15 residues. The ends lost 4 bases at V and 6 bases at J; junction bases unmatched: 7. The CDR3 loop is CASSPDRGRVQPQHF. The CDR3 coding sequence is TGTGCCAGCAGCCCAGACAGGGGGCGCGTTCAGCCCCAGCATTTT.

This clonotype has at least ten counts. The chain couples TRBV6-1 to TRBJ1-3; D not certain. The CDR3 has 11 residues. In germline, CDR1 is MNHNS, CDR2 SASEGT. V was pared by 8 bases and J by 1 base, with 3 bases between. Here the CDR3 DNA reads TGTGCCAGCCAATCTGGAAACACCATATATTTT. Translated: CASQSGNTIYF.

CDR3 residues: CASSPFAGTRVHNEQFF. The CDR3 nucleotides are TGTGCCAGCAGCCCCTTCGCCGGGACAAGGGTCCACAATGAGCAGTTCTTC. V and J are TRBV7-6 and TRBJ2-1; possible D gene TRBD1, 6 bases. Trimming cost V 5 bases and J 5 bases, with 22 bases left between them. This CDR3 comprises 17 residues. Germline V gives CDR1 SGHVS, CDR2 FNYEAQ.

This clonotype was seen ten or more times. V gene TRBV15 combines with J gene TRBJ2-1, with 12 bases matching TRBD2. The CDR3 is 19 residues long. Germline V gene lookup returns CDR1 LNHNV and CDR2 YYDKDF (reference sequence). J gave up 6 bases and V 8 bases, and 20 bases lay outside the gene matches. The CDR3, as DNA: TGTGCCACCCAGGGAGGACTGACTAGCGGGAGTAGTAGGGGCAATGAGCAGTTCTTC. Translated: CATQGGLTSGSSRGNEQFF.

This clonotype was detected ten times or more. The V call is TRBV5-1, the J call TRBJ2-2; TRBD2 matches at 8 bases. Germline values: CDR1 SGHRS, CDR2 YFSETQ. V shed 4 bases and J 4 bases; nucleotides not matched to a gene: 9. This CDR3 has 16 amino acids. The CDR3: CASSVGLARVTGELFF. In nucleotides, the CDR3 is TGCGCCAGCAGCGTAGGACTAGCCCGTGTCACCGGGGAGCTGTTTTTT.

In its sample, this clonotype was seen a few times. This sequence joins TRBV18 and TRBJ1-1, with D possibly TRBD1 on 5 matching bases. Germline CDR1 reads KGHSH; CDR2 reads LQKENI. The CDR3 has 13 amino acids. Trimming stripped 3 bases from V and 6 bases from J, with 11 bases between. In DNA form, the CDR3 reads TGTGCCAGCTCACCCGGGGACCTTCCTGAAGCTTTCTTT. It translates to CASSPGDLPEAFF.

This clonotype showed up many times. The chain's CDR3 is CASSLGWGGDYGYTF. For the CDR3, the DNA is TGTGCCAGCAGTTTAGGGTGGGGGGGCGACTATGGCTACACCTTC. The chain employs TRBV27 and TRBJ1-2, with D perhaps matching TRBD1 (6 bases). V was clipped by 2 bases and J by 3 bases, with 13 bases between them. This CDR3 is 15 amino acids long. Germline V lookup: CDR1 MNHEY, CDR2 SMNVEV (reference sequence).

The table lists this clonotype with many counts. The gene calls are TRBV4-3 and TRBJ2-3, with 8 bases aligning to TRBD2. The germline gives CDR1 LGHNA, CDR2 YSLEER. This CDR3 has 16 residues. V trimming: 0 bases; J trimming: 6 bases; junction bases outside the gene matches: 8. The CDR3 region has the DNA TGCGCCAGCAGCCAAGATCAAGCGGGAGTCGAGGATACGCAGTATTTT. Translation: CASSQDQAGVEDTQYF.

V usage is TRBV4-3 and J usage is TRBJ2-7; unclear D gene. This CDR3 is 15 amino acids long. The germline V and J ends were trimmed by 1 base and 4 bases, with 14 bases remaining between them. Germline V gives CDR1 LGHNA, CDR2 YSLEER. CDR3: CASSQVPTPRYEQYF. DNA for the CDR3: TGCGCCAGCAGCCAAGTCCCCACCCCCCGGTACGAGCAGTACTTC.

This clonotype was seen a few times. V is TRBV6-1 and J is TRBJ2-1; 7 bases agree with TRBD2. This CDR3 contains 17 residues. Germline CDR1 MNHNS, CDR2 SASEGT. Trimming took 7 bases from V and 2 from J; bases not matched to a gene: 14. CDR3 nucleotides: TGTGCCAGCATCTATACGATGGAGGGAGGGGCCTACAATGAGCAGTTCTTC. This sequence encodes CASIYTMEGGAYNEQFF.

This clonotype has a handful of counts. This chain uses TRBV29-1 with TRBJ1-1; TRBD1 matches 11 bases. The CDR3 is 15 amino acids. The germline gives CDR1 SQVTM, CDR2 ANQGSEA. V lost 6 bases, J lost 5 bases, and 11 bases stayed unmatched. CDR3 in DNA: TGCAGCGTGGTTAATCCGGGACAGGGGGGGACTGAAGCTTTCTTT. It translates to CSVVNPGQGGTEAFF.

The V gene is TRBV9, the J gene TRBJ2-1; D is possibly TRBD1 or TRBD2 (6 bases each). The CDR3 runs 20 residues. V shed 1 base and J shed 9 bases, with 32 bases lying between them. Per germline, CDR1 SGDLS and CDR2 YYNGEE. The CDR3 DNA reads as TGTGCCAGCAGCGTAACGCAGGGGCAGGGTGGAGGGGTTACCGGAATTGAGCAGTTCTTC. Translation: CASSVTQGQGGGVTGIEQFF. Supplemented by reference TRBV9 and TRBJ2-1, the full variable domain reads DSGVTQTPKHLITATGQRVTLRCSPRSGDLSVYWYQQSLDQGLQFLIQYYNGEERAKGNILERFSAQQFPDLHSELNLSSLELGDSALYFCASSVTQGQGGGVTGIEQFFGPGTRLTVL.

The chain is built from TRBV7-2 and TRBJ1-5; perhaps TRBD1 as D (5 bases). This CDR3 is 15 amino acids long. V gave up 1 base and J gave up 5 bases, with 12 bases separating them. Germline V gene data show CDR1 as SGHTA and CDR2 as FQGNSA. CDR3 DNA: TGTGCCAGCAGCTTAGATTCGAGGGGCGATCAGCCCCAGCATTTT. It yields the protein CASSLDSRGDQPQHF.

This clonotype was observed at least ten times. This rearrangement joins TRBV29-1 to TRBJ1-2; D is unresolved. Germline V gives CDR1 SQVTM, CDR2 ANQGSEA. V lost 7 bases and J 3 bases, leaving 12 bases between the germline ends. The CDR3 spans 12 residues. The CDR3 coding sequence is TGCAGCGCCGGGGAGAGGGACTATGGCTACACCTTC. It encodes CSAGERDYGYTF.

This clonotype was recorded many times. The chain has TRBV7-9 and TRBJ2-4; 7 bases align to TRBD1. The CDR3 is 13 amino acids. Germline CDR1 SEHNR, CDR2 FQNEAQ (reference sequence). V lost 4 bases and J lost 4; bases outside the gene matches: 1. CDR3 nucleotide sequence: TGTGCCAGCAGCTGGGACAGTAAAAACATTCAGTACTTC. It codes for CASSWDSKNIQYF.